These 5 T cell receptor beta chains came from one sample sequenced in a study of OX40 agonist ivuxolimab in advanced cancers. Sequencing was performed with immunoSEQ multiplex PCR; in TCRdb, only in-frame clones are kept and a portion is missing. The sample has 70,000 to 75,000 clones; roughly 82% are singletons. The source material was CD4+ or CD8+ T cells sorted from blood, sampled in a trial of the OX40 agonist ivuxolimab. The receptors stem from an adult with an advanced solid tumor such as melanoma, head and neck, liver or kidney cancer.

The V gene is TRBV28, the J gene TRBJ1-6, with 8 bases identical to TRBD1. The CDR3 spans 14 residues. Germline V lookup: CDR1 MDHEN, CDR2 SYDVKM. V was clipped by 4 bases and J by 8 bases; unmatched bases: 4. The CDR3 here is CASSSLGQDSPLHF. The CDR3 DNA reads TGTGCCAGCAGTTCCTTGGGACAGGATTCACCCCTCCACTTT.

The chain has TRBV9 and TRBJ2-3; D gene uncertain. The CDR3 is 12 amino acids. The germline V gene encodes CDR1 SGDLS and CDR2 YYNGEE. Trimming took 0 bases from V and 8 from J, leaving 7 bases between them. CDR3 coding DNA: TGTGCCAGCAGCGTAGCTACGAGTACGCAGTATTTT. This gives the protein CASSVATSTQYF. Full variable domain (outside the CDR3, taken from reference TRBV9 and TRBJ2-3): DSGVTQTPKHLITATGQRVTLRCSPRSGDLSVYWYQQSLDQGLQFLIQYYNGEERAKGNILERFSAQQFPDLHSELNLSSLELGDSALYFCASSVATSTQYFGPGTRLTVL.

The count of this clone is one. This rearrangement joins TRBV5-1 to TRBJ2-1; D is perhaps TRBD1 (7 bases). This CDR3 has 16 amino acids. Germline CDR1 and CDR2: SGHRS and YFSETQ. The ends were cut back, 2 bases at V and 6 bases at J, with 18 bases in the middle. CDR3 sequence: CASSLYQGGVSNEQFF. The DNA of the CDR3 is TGCGCCAGCAGCTTATACCAGGGGGGAGTCAGCAATGAGCAGTTCTTC.

This clone was seen more than once but under ten times. This chain links TRBV29-1 with TRBJ1-1; D ambiguous. V shed 5 bases and J shed 4 bases, with 11 bases lying between them. The CDR3 totals 12 residues. In germline, CDR1 is SQVTM, CDR2 ANQGSEA. CDR3 in amino acids: CSVTWVGTEAFF. CDR3 DNA sequence: TGCAGCGTTACCTGGGTTGGCACTGAAGCTTTCTTT. The full variable domain, with the rest looked up from reference TRBV29-1 and TRBJ1-1, is SAVISQKPSRDICQRGTSLTIQCQVDSQVTMMFWYRQQPGQSLTLIATANQGSEATYESGFVIDKFPISRPNLTFSTLTVSNMSPEDSSIYLCSVTWVGTEAFFGQGTRLTVV.

With respect to this clone: Germline is not matched at one junction end, which may reflect a read error. The rearrangement joins TRBV7-7 to TRBJ2-5; D perhaps matches TRBD1 (5 bases). CDR1 and CDR2 from the germline V gene are SSHAT and FNYEAQ (reference sequence). The CDR3 runs 13 residues. The CDR3 is CASSLGVAETQYF. CDR3 DNA: TGTGCTAGCAGCTTAGGGGTCGCAGAGACCCAGTACTTC.